These 12 T cell receptor beta chains originate from one sample sequenced in a study of blood T cell repertoires in COVID-19. Libraries were prepared by immunoSEQ multiplex PCR; TCRdb keeps only in-frame clonotypes and omits some of them. This sample has hundreds of thousands of clones, with approximately 85% found just once. Sequencing was carried out using peripheral blood. These receptors originate from a human donor in a cohort sampled during active COVID-19.

CDR3 loop: CASSGGQANTGELFF. In DNA, the CDR3 is TGTGCCAGTAGTGGGGGACAGGCGAACACCGGGGAGCTGTTTTTT. J is TRBJ2-2 and V is TRBV19, with 8 nucleotides matching TRBD1. V gave up 5 bases and J gave up 0 bases; unmatched junction bases: 2. Per the germline V gene, CDR1 is LNHDA and CDR2 is SQIVND (reference sequence). This CDR3 has 15 residues. Full variable domain (outside the CDR3, taken from reference TRBV19 and TRBJ2-2): DGGITQSPKYLFRKEGQNVTLSCEQNLNHDAMYWYRQDPGQGLRLIYYSQIVNDFQKGDIAEGYSVSREKKESFPLTVTSAQKNPTAFYLCASSGGQANTGELFFGEGSRLTVL.

The chain recombines TRBV5-8 with TRBJ1-4; no definite D call. Trimming left V 1 base short and J 1 base short, with 8 bases between. This CDR3 has 15 residues. Looked up from germline, CDR1 is SGHTS and CDR2 is YDEGEE. The CDR3 loop is CASSLPGRTNEKLFF. In nucleotides, the CDR3 is TGTGCCAGCAGCTTGCCGGGTCGAACTAATGAAAAACTGTTTTTT.

The chain recombines TRBV7-2 with TRBJ2-1; 11 nucleotides line up with TRBD2. Germline CDR1 and CDR2: SGHTA and FQGNSA. The CDR3 runs 17 residues. The junction had 10 bases not matched to a gene; V was cut back by 5 bases and J by 4 bases. The CDR3 DNA follows: TGTGCCAGCAGCCGTGTTCCTAGCGGGAGGCAATACAATGAGCAGTTCTTC. Its translation: CASSRVPSGRQYNEQFF.

J is TRBJ2-3 and V is TRBV19; 7 positions agree with TRBD1. The germline CDR1 and CDR2 sequences are LNHDA and SQIVND (reference sequence). V lost 7 bases, J lost 2 bases, and 6 bases stayed unmatched. CDR3 size: 14 residues. The CDR3: CASTRDRDTDTQYF. CDR3 sequence (DNA): TGTGCCAGTACCCGGGACAGAGACACAGATACGCAGTATTTT.

The chain combines TRBV15 with TRBJ1-1; tentatively, D is TRBD1 (5 bases). With 0 bases removed from V and 11 bases from J, the gap between germline ends came to 10 bases. Germline loops: CDR1 LNHNV, CDR2 YYDKDF (reference sequence). This CDR3 region has 12 residues. Written as DNA, the CDR3 is TGTGCCACCAGCAGAGATTGGGCAGGGGCTTTCTTT. Translating it yields CATSRDWAGAFF.

This clone was seen more than once but under ten times. This specimen includes other DNA sequences encoding the same CDR3. J is TRBJ2-3 and V is TRBV5-4; 8 nucleotides align to TRBD1. Germline loops: CDR1 SGHNT, CDR2 YYREEE (reference sequence). CDR3 size: 15 residues. The J segment lost 0 bases and the V segment lost 5 bases, leaving 5 bases of the junction unmatched. The CDR3 region has the DNA TGTGCCAGCAGTCCCGGGACAGGTAGCACAGATACGCAGTATTTT. Translating it yields CASSPGTGSTDTQYF.

The DNA for the CDR3 is TGTGCCAGCAGTGAAGGGTCAGGTAGATTAAGCACAGATACGCAGTATTTT. Protein sequence: CASSEGSGRLSTDTQYF. This chain uses TRBV2 with TRBJ2-3, with D uncertain. V dropped 1 base and J dropped 0 bases, with 14 bases sitting between them. The CDR3 is 17 amino acids. Germline-derived CDR1 and CDR2 are SNHLY and FYNNEI.

The chain is built from TRBV4-2 and TRBJ2-3; weak D call: TRBD2 (6 bases). V was clipped by 4 bases and J by 4 bases, with 18 bases between them. The CDR3 sequence is 16 residues long. CDR1 and CDR2 (germline): LGHNA, YNFKEQ. This CDR3 reads CASSPLLGGSADTQYF. The CDR3 DNA sequence: TGTGCCAGCAGCCCCTTACTGGGGGGTAGCGCAGATACGCAGTATTTT.

This chain joins TRBV5-1 and TRBJ2-1, with 11 bases lining up with TRBD2. In germline, CDR1 is SGHRS, CDR2 YFSETQ. The CDR3 runs 16 residues. Germline trimming cut 3 bases from V and 8 bases from J; bases unmatched to any gene: 10. CDR3 in DNA: TGCGCCAGCAGCTCAGATCTAGCGGGAGGCATCGATGAGCAGTTCTTC. Protein: CASSSDLAGGIDEQFF.

The chain links TRBV5-4 to TRBJ2-5; D is ambiguous. V shed 4 bases and J shed 5 bases, with 12 bases lying between them. There are 13 residues in the CDR3. Looked up from germline, CDR1 is SGHNT and CDR2 is YYREEE (reference sequence). For the CDR3, the DNA is TGTGCCAGCAGCCCGAGAACTCTGGAGACCCAGTACTTC. As protein: CASSPRTLETQYF. Full variable domain (rest looked up from reference TRBV5-4 and TRBJ2-5): ETGVTQSPTHLIKTRGQQVTLRCSSQSGHNTVSWYQQALGQGPQFIFQYYREEENGRGNFPPRFSGLQFPNYSSELNVNALELDDSALYLCASSPRTLETQYFGPGTRLLVL.

This clone has only one observation. This chain's CDR3 is CASSQNRDTQYF. CDR3 DNA sequence: TGTGCCAGCAGCCAAAACAGAGATACGCAGTATTTT. This sequence joins TRBV16 and TRBJ2-3; D is uncertain. The CDR3 totals 12 residues. The V gene's germline CDR1 is KGHSY and CDR2 FQNENV. V gave up 2 bases and J gave up 5 bases, with 5 bases separating them.

This chain connects TRBV10-3 to TRBJ1-2; D unresolved. Trimming took 11 bases from V and 4 from J, leaving 8 bases between them. The CDR3 loop spans 10 amino acids. The V gene's germline CDR1 is ENHRY and CDR2 SYGVKD. The CDR3 region has the DNA TGTGCCGTTTACAGCTATGGCTACACCTTC. Residues: CAVYSYGYTF.